A selection of T cell receptor beta chains follows, all from one sample in a study of cytomegalovirus exposure and HLA in healthy donors. Generated by immunoSEQ multiplex PCR, the TCRdb table keeps only in-frame clones and is missing some. This sample has 150,000 or so clones, with about 88% found just once. Sequencing input: PBMCs. The receptors originated from a woman between 18 and 30 years old in good health and CMV-seropositive. The CDR3 runs from the conserved cysteine through the conserved F or W. D genes are given only for firm matches. The size field is filled for only some rows; it gives once, few, many or a size class.

CDR3aa: CASNPALEDYGYTF
CDR3nt: TGTGCCAGCAACCCGGCCTTAGAGGACTATGGCTACACCTTC
d_gene: NA
v_gene: TRBV6-1
abundance: NA
j_gene: TRBJ1-2

CDR3aa: CASSRTSQGEAFF
CDR3nt: TGTGCCAGCAGCAGGACAAGCCAGGGTGAAGCTTTCTTT
d_gene: NA
v_gene: TRBV2
abundance: NA
j_gene: TRBJ1-1

CDR3aa: CASRTGGSQTQYF
CDR3nt: TGTGCCAGCAGAACGGGGGGGTCCCAGACCCAGTACTTC
d_gene: TRBD2
v_gene: TRBV28
abundance: NA
j_gene: TRBJ2-5

CDR3aa: CASRQGTEAFF
CDR3nt: TGTGCCAGCAGACAGGGCACTGAAGCTTTCTTT
d_gene: NA
v_gene: TRBV6-5
abundance: NA
j_gene: TRBJ1-1

CDR3aa: CASSSGRGIKTGELFF
CDR3nt: TGTGCCAGCAGCTCAGGCCGGGGGATTAAAACCGGGGAGCTGTTTTTT
d_gene: NA
v_gene: TRBV9
abundance: NA
j_gene: TRBJ2-2

CDR3aa: CASSYGLVVDTQYF
CDR3nt: TGTGCCAGCAGTTACGGACTAGTAGTCGATACGCAGTATTTT
d_gene: TRBD2
v_gene: TRBV7-2
abundance: NA
j_gene: TRBJ2-3

CDR3aa: CASSLVAGVPETQYF
CDR3nt: TGTGCCAGCAGCTTAGTGGCGGGGGTCCCAGAGACCCAGTACTTC
d_gene: TRBD2
v_gene: TRBV7-8
abundance: NA
j_gene: TRBJ2-5

CDR3aa: CSVQRGNSGNTIYF
CDR3nt: TGCAGCGTGCAACGAGGGAACTCTGGAAACACCATATATTTT
d_gene: NA
v_gene: TRBV29-1
abundance: NA
j_gene: TRBJ1-3

CDR3aa: CASSLKGARGANVLTF
CDR3nt: TGTGCCAGCAGCTTGAAGGGGGCACGTGGGGCCAACGTCCTGACTTTC
d_gene: TRBD1
v_gene: TRBV5-6
abundance: once
j_gene: TRBJ2-6

CDR3aa: CAWSVARTEYNQPQHF
CDR3nt: TGTGCCTGGAGTGTGGCCCGCACCGAATATAATCAGCCCCAGCATTTT
d_gene: NA
v_gene: TRBV30
abundance: NA
j_gene: TRBJ1-5

CDR3aa: CASSIQAGSNNEQFF
CDR3nt: TGTGCCAGCAGTATACAAGCGGGATCCAACAATGAGCAGTTCTTC
d_gene: TRBD2
v_gene: TRBV27
abundance: NA
j_gene: TRBJ2-1

CDR3aa: CSVTTGGYEQYF
CDR3nt: TGCAGCGTAACGACAGGGGGCTACGAGCAGTACTTC
d_gene: TRBD1
v_gene: TRBV29-1
abundance: NA
j_gene: TRBJ2-7

CDR3aa: CASSLVWSRSGGTEQFF
CDR3nt: TGTGCCAGCAGCCTGGTCTGGAGTCGCAGCGGGGGGACTGAGCAGTTCTTC
d_gene: TRBD2
v_gene: TRBV4-2
abundance: NA
j_gene: TRBJ2-1

CDR3aa: CASSTRQGLYEQYF
CDR3nt: TGTGCCAGCAGTACGCGACAGGGCTTATACGAGCAGTACTTC
d_gene: TRBD1
v_gene: TRBV6-6
abundance: NA
j_gene: TRBJ2-7

CDR3aa: CASSPGQGYEQYF
CDR3nt: TGTGCCAGCAGTCCCGGACAGGGCTACGAGCAGTACTTC
d_gene: TRBD1
v_gene: TRBV7-3
abundance: few
j_gene: TRBJ2-7

CDR3aa: CASSLFRGGPMAEAFF
CDR3nt: TGTGCCAGCAGCTTGTTCAGGGGCGGACCAATGGCTGAAGCTTTCTTT
d_gene: NA
v_gene: TRBV5-4
abundance: NA
j_gene: TRBJ1-1

CDR3aa: CASSLDLTGTISEQYF
CDR3nt: TGTGCCAGCAGCTTGGACCTGACAGGTACAATCTCCGAGCAGTACTTC
d_gene: NA
v_gene: TRBV7-9
abundance: NA
j_gene: TRBJ2-7

CDR3aa: CASSLEVAGNQPQHF
CDR3nt: TGTGCCAGCAGCTTAGAGGTTGCAGGAAATCAGCCCCAGCATTTT
d_gene: NA
v_gene: TRBV11-2
abundance: NA
j_gene: TRBJ1-5

CDR3aa: CASSFLAMYQETQYF
CDR3nt: TGTGCCAGCAGTTTCCTAGCGATGTACCAAGAGACCCAGTACTTC
d_gene: NA
v_gene: TRBV27
abundance: NA
j_gene: TRBJ2-5

CDR3aa: CASSPGGWGNQPQHF
CDR3nt: TGTGCCAGCTCACCAGGAGGGTGGGGCAATCAGCCCCAGCATTTT
d_gene: NA
v_gene: TRBV18
abundance: once
j_gene: TRBJ1-5

CDR3aa: CASSYGGGSPLHF
CDR3nt: TGTGCCAGCAGTTATGGGGGCGGGTCACCCCTCCACTTT
d_gene: NA
v_gene: TRBV6-5
abundance: NA
j_gene: TRBJ1-6

CDR3aa: CASSPLPGTQYF
CDR3nt: TGTGCCAGCAGCCCTCTCCCGGGGACGCAGTATTTT
d_gene: NA
v_gene: TRBV14
abundance: NA
j_gene: TRBJ2-3

CDR3aa: CASRGGRGAVPDTQYF
CDR3nt: TGTGCCAGCAGGGGGGGTAGGGGCGCAGTGCCAGATACGCAGTATTTT
d_gene: NA
v_gene: TRBV11-2
abundance: NA
j_gene: TRBJ2-3

CDR3aa: CAWSGQGAGQPQHF
CDR3nt: TGTGCCTGGAGTGGACAGGGGGCAGGTCAGCCCCAGCATTTT
d_gene: TRBD1
v_gene: TRBV30
abundance: NA
j_gene: TRBJ1-5

CDR3aa: CASSRPQITGEKRVAGGQYF
CDR3nt: TGTGCCAGCAGCCGACCTCAGATTACTGGAGAGAAGCGCGTTGCCGGGGGGCAGTACTTC
d_gene: NA
v_gene: TRBV28
abundance: NA
j_gene: TRBJ2-7

CDR3aa: CSVGGRVETQYF
CDR3nt: TGCAGCGTTGGAGGCAGGGTAGAGACCCAGTACTTC
d_gene: NA
v_gene: TRBV29-1
abundance: NA
j_gene: TRBJ2-5

CDR3aa: CASIPVDCSPF
CDR3nt: TGCGCCAGCATCCCGGTGGACTGCAGCCCCTTC
d_gene: NA
v_gene: TRBV23-1
abundance: NA
j_gene: TRBJ1-2

CDR3aa: CASSLDIMNTEAFF
CDR3nt: TGTGCCAGCAGTTTGGACATCATGAACACTGAAGCTTTCTTT
d_gene: NA
v_gene: TRBV27
abundance: NA
j_gene: TRBJ1-1

CDR3aa: CASSSRQGAGNTEAFF
CDR3nt: TGCGCCAGCAGCTCCCGACAGGGGGCAGGAAACACTGAAGCTTTCTTT
d_gene: TRBD1
v_gene: TRBV4-1
abundance: once
j_gene: TRBJ1-1

CDR3aa: CATRQGYEQYF
CDR3nt: TGTGCCACCAGACAGGGATACGAGCAGTACTTC
d_gene: TRBD1
v_gene: TRBV6-5
abundance: NA
j_gene: TRBJ2-7

CDR3aa: CATSSGWTPRFEPQHF
CDR3nt: TGTGCCACCAGCAGCGGGTGGACTCCCAGGTTTGAGCCCCAGCATTTT
d_gene: NA
v_gene: TRBV15
abundance: NA
j_gene: TRBJ1-5

CDR3aa: CASSRGLAGVSYNEQFF
CDR3nt: TGTGCCAGCAGCCGGGGACTAGCGGGGGTCTCCTACAATGAGCAGTTCTTC
d_gene: TRBD2
v_gene: TRBV5-4
abundance: NA
j_gene: TRBJ2-1

CDR3aa: CASSQGQTLEQYF
CDR3nt: TGTGCCAGCAGCCAAGGACAGACCCTCGAGCAGTACTTC
d_gene: NA
v_gene: TRBV5-6
abundance: few
j_gene: TRBJ2-7

CDR3aa: CASSSLAGGPNEQYF
CDR3nt: TGCGCCAGCAGCTCACTAGCGGGGGGTCCCAACGAGCAGTACTTC
d_gene: TRBD2
v_gene: TRBV5-1
abundance: NA
j_gene: TRBJ2-7

CDR3aa: CASSIDRTEMNTEAFF
CDR3nt: TGTGCCAGTAGTATAGATCGGACAGAAATGAACACTGAAGCTTTCTTT
d_gene: NA
v_gene: TRBV19
abundance: few
j_gene: TRBJ1-1

CDR3aa: CATRGQMNTEAFF
CDR3nt: TGTGCCACCAGGGGACAGATGAACACTGAAGCTTTCTTT
d_gene: TRBD1
v_gene: TRBV10-3
abundance: NA
j_gene: TRBJ1-1

CDR3aa: CASSHPRQVQETQYF
CDR3nt: TGTGCCAGCAGCCACCCAAGACAGGTCCAAGAGACCCAGTACTTC
d_gene: NA
v_gene: TRBV4-2
abundance: NA
j_gene: TRBJ2-5

CDR3aa: CASSLVGGRAGELFF
CDR3nt: TGCGCCAGCAGCTTGGTCGGGGGGCGCGCCGGGGAGCTGTTTTTT
d_gene: NA
v_gene: TRBV5-1
abundance: NA
j_gene: TRBJ2-2

CDR3aa: CASSLVPLLTSGVYEQYF
CDR3nt: TGTGCCAGCAGCTTAGTCCCACTACTCACTAGCGGGGTCTACGAGCAGTACTTC
d_gene: TRBD2
v_gene: TRBV11-2
abundance: NA
j_gene: TRBJ2-7

CDR3aa: CASSEPRQNSPLHF
CDR3nt: TGTGCCAGCAGTGAACCACGACAGAATTCACCCCTCCACTTT
d_gene: NA
v_gene: TRBV25-1
abundance: few
j_gene: TRBJ1-6

CDR3aa: CASSQAPPGEQYF
CDR3nt: TGTGCCAGCAGCCAAGCCCCACCGGGCGAGCAGTACTTC
d_gene: NA
v_gene: TRBV4-2
abundance: NA
j_gene: TRBJ2-7

CDR3aa: CASSRRVTGGRTGELFF
CDR3nt: TGTGCCAGCAGCCGAAGGGTGACAGGGGGCAGGACCGGGGAGCTGTTTTTT
d_gene: TRBD1
v_gene: TRBV7-3
abundance: NA
j_gene: TRBJ2-2

CDR3aa: CAWMSRGPSGANVLTF
CDR3nt: TGTGCCTGGATGAGCAGGGGTCCCTCTGGGGCCAACGTCCTGACTTTC
d_gene: NA
v_gene: TRBV30
abundance: NA
j_gene: TRBJ2-6

CDR3aa: CSRAGGAEAFF
CDR3nt: TGCAGTAGGGCGGGAGGCGCTGAAGCTTTCTTT
d_gene: NA
v_gene: TRBV20-1
abundance: few
j_gene: TRBJ1-1

CDR3aa: CASSLIAGLGYEQFF
CDR3nt: TGTGCCAGCAGCTTGATCGCGGGCTTGGGCTATGAGCAGTTCTTC
d_gene: NA
v_gene: TRBV5-6
abundance: NA
j_gene: TRBJ2-1

CDR3aa: CASSPRPGLAGGRSSYEQYF
CDR3nt: TGTGCCAGCTCACCAAGACCGGGACTAGCGGGGGGCCGGAGCTCCTACGAGCAGTACTTC
d_gene: TRBD2
v_gene: TRBV18
abundance: NA
j_gene: TRBJ2-7

CDR3aa: CASSPPPGRDEKLFF
CDR3nt: TGTGCCAGCTCACCACCCCCAGGGAGGGACGAAAAACTGTTTTTT
d_gene: NA
v_gene: TRBV18
abundance: NA
j_gene: TRBJ1-4